Following are 29 T cell receptor beta chains from one sample sequenced in a study of blood T cell repertoires in COVID-19 (dated by TCRdb to 2018 to 2021). The library was obtained by the immunoSEQ multiplex PCR assay. TCRdb obtained this table from immuneACCESS and retained in-frame rearrangements with V and J assigned. These tables miss some clones; where compared with another copy, unresolved V genes account for less than half of the shortfall, and the remainder is unexplained. This sample lists approximately 670,000 clones; about nine tenths were detected once. About 0.24% of the sample is held by the ten biggest clonotypes. Sequencing used peripheral blood. These receptors all stem from a woman in her late teens or twenties with acute or convalescent COVID-19.

CDR3 DNA: TGTGCCAGCAGCTCCAGGTATCCTAACTATGGCTACACCTTC. Translated: CASSSRYPNYGYTF. This sequence joins TRBV7-2 and TRBJ1-2, with no clear D. V was shortened by 4 bases and J by 0 bases, with 9 bases between the two germline ends. This CDR3 region has 14 residues. CDR1 is SGHTA, CDR2 FQGNSA, per germline.

A word on this clone: Other DNA variants within this sample encode the same CDR3. The CDR3 protein is CASSLQNYGYTF. The CDR3, as DNA: TGTGCCAGCAGTTTACAAAACTATGGCTACACCTTC. The chain has TRBV12-3 or TRBV12-4 and TRBJ1-2; unclear D gene. The CDR3 is 12 residues long. Trimming took off 2 bases at V and 2 bases at J, with 3 bases between the two ends.

CDR3 region: CASSVGPGYEQYF. The CDR3 coding sequence is TGTGCCAGCAGCGTCGGACCGGGATACGAGCAGTACTTC. The chain joins TRBV5-4 to TRBJ2-7, with D possibly TRBD2 on 5 matching bases. The CDR3 is made up of 13 amino acids. V shed 4 bases and J shed 4 bases, with 12 bases lying between them. The V gene's germline CDR1 is SGHNT and CDR2 YYREEE (reference sequence).

V usage is TRBV6-5 and J usage is TRBJ2-7, with D possibly TRBD2 on 5 matching bases. With 6 bases removed from V and 5 bases from J, the gap between germline ends came to 17 bases. The CDR3 is made up of 14 amino acids. Germline CDR1 MNHEY, CDR2 SVGAGI. Here the CDR3 DNA reads TGTGCCAGCAGCACGGGAACCTCCAGCCACGAGCAGTACTTC. It codes for CASSTGTSSHEQYF.

The chain carries TRBV15 and TRBJ2-7; D not certain. The germline V and J ends were trimmed by 0 bases and 2 bases, with 11 bases remaining between them. The CDR3 spans 15 residues. CDR1 and CDR2 from the germline V gene are LNHNV and YYDKDF (reference sequence). The CDR3 DNA reads as TGTGCCACCAGCAGAGAGGGCGACGGCCCCTACGAGCAGTACTTC. It specifies CATSREGDGPYEQYF. The whole variable domain, remainder taken from reference TRBV15 and TRBJ2-7, is DAMVIQNPRYQVTQFGKPVTLSCSQTLNHNVMYWYQQKSSQAPKLLFHYYDKDFNNEADTPDNFQSRRPNTSFCFLDIRSPGLGDTAMYLCATSREGDGPYEQYFGPGTRLTVT.

The rearrangement links TRBV24-1 to TRBJ2-1; tentative D call: TRBD2 (7 bases). The CDR3 totals 15 residues. Trimming removed 5 bases from V and 0 bases from J, with 10 bases in between. The germline gives CDR1 KGHDR, CDR2 SFDVKD. CDR3 protein: CATSVGGASYNEQFF. The CDR3, as DNA: TGTGCCACCAGTGTTGGGGGGGCCTCCTACAATGAGCAGTTCTTC.

V is TRBV12-3 or TRBV12-4 and J is TRBJ1-2; D is uncertain. The length of the CDR3 is 13 residues. V was cut by 6 bases and J by 10 bases, with 18 bases left in between. CDR3 nucleotide sequence: TGTGCCAGCAGCGACTATCTCGGGAGTACCTACACCTTC. This codes for CASSDYLGSTYTF.

The chain links TRBV6-5 to TRBJ1-1; a possible D gene is TRBD1 (5 bases). Germline loops: CDR1 MNHEY, CDR2 SVGAGI. The CDR3 extends over 16 amino acids. V was pared by 2 bases and J by 1 base, with 14 bases between. The CDR3 DNA reads TGTGCCAGCAGTTACACACAGGCGACCTGGAACACTGAAGCTTTCTTT. Protein product: CASSYTQATWNTEAFF.

The chain carries TRBV30 and TRBJ1-1; no firm D call. Germline V CDR1 and CDR2: GTSNPN, SVGIG (reference sequence). CDR3 size: 11 residues. CDR3 protein: CAYCMNTEAFF. Here the CDR3 DNA reads TGTGCGTACTGCATGAACACTGAAGCTTTCTTT.

This clone was seen only once. The chain is built from TRBV6-5 and TRBJ1-2, with 8 bases aligning to TRBD1. Germline CDR1 reads MNHEY; CDR2 reads SVGAGI. V shed 3 bases, J shed 2 bases, and the junction held 5 bases outside the gene matches. The length of the CDR3 is 15 residues. This chain's CDR3 is CASSYRGTGNYGYTF. CDR3 DNA sequence: TGTGCCAGCAGTTATAGGGGGACAGGCAACTATGGCTACACCTTC.

The chain carries TRBV19 and TRBJ2-2, with TRBD1 as a possible D gene (6 bases). CDR3 length equals 16 residues. The V and J ends lost 3 bases and 1 base respectively, with 12 bases between them. Germline lookup yields CDR1 LNHDA and CDR2 SQIVND (reference sequence). CDR3 region: CASSIRQALNTGELFF. The CDR3 bases are TGTGCCAGTAGTATCAGACAGGCTCTGAACACCGGGGAGCTGTTTTTT. The full variable domain, with the rest looked up from reference TRBV19 and TRBJ2-2, is DGGITQSPKYLFRKEGQNVTLSCEQNLNHDAMYWYRQDPGQGLRLIYYSQIVNDFQKGDIAEGYSVSREKKESFPLTVTSAQKNPTAFYLCASSIRQALNTGELFFGEGSRLTVL.

This chain links TRBV18 with TRBJ2-3; 8 bases align to TRBD2. Trimming took 1 base from V and 2 from J; bases not matched to a gene: 5. Germline V lookup: CDR1 KGHSH, CDR2 LQKENI. The CDR3 consists of 16 residues. CDR3 DNA sequence: TGTGCCAGCTCACCACAAGCGGGGGCTCCCACAGATACGCAGTATTTT. As protein: CASSPQAGAPTDTQYF.

In nucleotides, the CDR3 is TGCGCCAGCAGCTTGGGAGGGGGCCTAGTGGAGCAGTACTTC. Translated: CASSLGGGLVEQYF. The rearrangement links TRBV5-1 to TRBJ2-7; 7 bases are shared with TRBD1. This CDR3 is 14 amino acids long. Trimming removed 0 bases from V and 7 bases from J; junction bases left unmatched: 7. Germline assignment: CDR1 SGHRS and CDR2 YFSETQ.

V gene TRBV2 combines with J gene TRBJ2-7, with 10 nucleotides matching TRBD2. The CDR3 spans 20 residues. Losses at the gene ends were 3 bases for V and 2 bases for J; bases not matched to a gene: 19. Germline V lookup: CDR1 SNHLY, CDR2 FYNNEI. CDR3 DNA sequence: TGTGCCAGCAGTGAGTCAAGTGAGCGGGGGGGCGGTCGACAGCCCTACGAGCAGTACTTC. Encoded protein: CASSESSERGGGRQPYEQYF.

This chain links TRBV7-8 with TRBJ1-2; 7 nucleotides agree with TRBD1. CDR3 size: 12 residues. Germline loops: CDR1 SGHVS, CDR2 FQNEAQ. J was trimmed by 8 bases and V by 5 bases; bases with no gene match: 5. The CDR3 DNA is TGTGCCAGCAGCCTACAGGGGAGAGGCTACACCTTC. Amino acid sequence: CASSLQGRGYTF.

This chain joins TRBV19 and TRBJ1-5; 7 bases map to TRBD1. CDR3 length: 14 residues. Losses at the gene ends were 5 bases for V and 1 base for J; bases not matched to a gene: 2. Germline CDR1 is LNHDA and CDR2 is SQIVND (reference sequence). The CDR3, as DNA: TGTGCCAGTAGTGTGACAGGGAGCAATCAGCCCCAGCATTTT. It specifies CASSVTGSNQPQHF.

The chain couples TRBV7-9 to TRBJ1-1; TRBD1 agrees at 7 bases. Germline V CDR1 and CDR2: SEHNR, FQNEAQ (reference sequence). V trimming: 6 bases; J trimming: 3 bases; junction bases outside the gene matches: 7. The CDR3 runs to 14 residues. The CDR3 sequence is CASSFTGADTEAFF. CDR3 nucleotides: TGTGCCAGCAGTTTTACAGGGGCTGACACTGAAGCTTTCTTT.

This chain uses TRBV4-3 with TRBJ2-7; weak D call: TRBD1 (6 bases). Trimming shortened V by 1 base and J by 0 bases, and 13 bases separated the two germline ends. The CDR3 consists of 16 residues. Looked up from germline, CDR1 is LGHNA and CDR2 is YSLEER. This CDR3 is CASSQGEGDNSYEQYF. For the CDR3, the DNA is TGCGCCAGCAGCCAAGGGGAAGGGGACAACTCCTACGAGCAGTACTTC.

The V gene is TRBV6-1, the J gene TRBJ1-2, with unresolved D. The length of the CDR3 is 15 residues. The V gene lost 3 bases and the J gene lost 1 base, with 12 bases spanning the gap. Germline assignment: CDR1 MNHNS and CDR2 SASEGT. CDR3 nucleotide sequence: TGTGCCAGCAGTGACGTTGAGGGAATTAACTATGGCTACACCTTC. This translates into CASSDVEGINYGYTF.

The chain couples TRBV4-2 to TRBJ2-1; the match to TRBD2 covers 8 bases. The V segment lost 0 bases and the J segment 4 bases; nucleotides outside the gene matches: 5. Germline assignment: CDR1 LGHNA and CDR2 YNFKEQ. The CDR3 runs 16 residues. The CDR3 loop is CASSQEPGGVYNEQFF. CDR3 nucleotides: TGTGCCAGCAGCCAAGAACCGGGGGGGGTGTACAATGAGCAGTTCTTC.

The V call is TRBV9, the J call TRBJ1-2, with 7 nucleotides matching TRBD1. CDR1 is SGDLS and CDR2 is YYNGEE in the germline V gene. Trimming cost V 0 bases and J 5 bases; bases outside gene matches: 4. The CDR3 loop spans 14 amino acids. The CDR3 loop is CASSVAGTDYGYTF. CDR3 bases: TGTGCCAGCAGCGTAGCCGGGACAGATTATGGCTACACCTTC.

J is TRBJ1-1 and V is TRBV9, with D maybe TRBD1 (5 bases). V was clipped by 4 bases and J by 0 bases, with 13 bases between them. CDR1 is SGDLS and CDR2 is YYNGEE in the germline V gene. The CDR3 runs 15 residues. The CDR3 loop reads CASSPDPTVNTEAFF. CDR3 nucleotide sequence: TGTGCCAGCAGCCCTGATCCGACAGTGAACACTGAAGCTTTCTTT.

The genes are TRBV7-9 and TRBJ1-2; D uncertain. The V end was cut by 0 bases, the J end by 8 bases, with 16 bases between. Germline V gene sequence: CDR1 SEHNR, CDR2 FQNEAQ (reference sequence). The CDR3 loop spans 15 amino acids. CDR3 residues: CASSLAEVSLLGYTF. The CDR3 region has the DNA TGTGCCAGCAGCTTAGCGGAGGTCTCCCTCTTGGGCTACACCTTC. Combining the CDR3 with reference TRBV7-9 and TRBJ1-2 gives the whole variable domain DTGVSQNPRHKITKRGQNVTFRCDPISEHNRLYWYRQTLGQGPEFLTYFQNEAQLEKSRLLSDRFSAERPKGSFSTLEIQRTEQGDSAMYLCASSLAEVSLLGYTFGSGTRLTVV.

The chain has TRBV27 and TRBJ1-5, with TRBD1 as a possible D gene (6 bases). The CDR3 spans 13 residues. Trimming shortened V by 10 bases and J by 7 bases, and 17 bases separated the two germline ends. Germline V gives CDR1 MNHEY, CDR2 SMNVEV (reference sequence). Written as DNA, the CDR3 is TGTGCCATTGGCAGGGGAGGGAAACAGCCCCAGCATTTT. Protein product: CAIGRGGKQPQHF.

J is TRBJ2-5 and V is TRBV4-2; D is ambiguous. V lost 0 bases and J lost 4, with 12 bases in between. This CDR3 is built from 15 residues. Germline CDR1 LGHNA, CDR2 YNFKEQ. The CDR3 spells CASSQDLLGRETQYF. The CDR3 region has the DNA TGTGCCAGCAGCCAAGATCTGCTAGGAAGAGAGACCCAGTACTTC.

V gene TRBV5-4 combines with J gene TRBJ2-2; D not resolved. The germline V gene encodes CDR1 SGHNT and CDR2 YYREEE (reference sequence). V lost 9 bases and J lost 3, with 12 bases in between. The CDR3 loop spans 13 amino acids. The CDR3: CATPITDTGELFF. The CDR3, as DNA: TGTGCCACTCCTATAACGGACACCGGGGAGCTGTTTTTT.

J is TRBJ2-7 and V is TRBV11-2; 9 bases agree with TRBD2. CDR3 size: 15 residues. V shed 3 bases, J shed 1 base, and the junction held 4 bases outside the gene matches. Germline V gene lookup returns CDR1 SGHAT and CDR2 FQNNGV. CDR3 DNA: TGTGCCAGCAGCTTTTCCCTAGCGGGGTCCTACGAGCAGTACTTC. Protein sequence: CASSFSLAGSYEQYF.

This chain connects TRBV5-6 to TRBJ2-1; 7 bases agree with TRBD2. V shed 4 bases, J shed 3 bases, and the junction held 13 bases outside the gene matches. The CDR3 has 17 residues. CDR1 and CDR2 (germline): SGHDT, YYEEEE. CDR3 loop: CASSPQMGGTDYNEQFF. The DNA of the CDR3 is TGTGCCAGCAGCCCGCAAATGGGGGGGACGGACTACAATGAGCAGTTCTTC.

About this clone: The same CDR3 also results from other DNA sequences found in this sample. This sequence joins TRBV24-1 and TRBJ1-2, with no clear D. Germline V CDR1 and CDR2: KGHDR, SFDVKD. V gave up 4 bases and J gave up 2 bases, with 4 bases separating them. The CDR3 sequence is 12 residues long. This chain's CDR3 is CATSDGNYGYTF. The CDR3 DNA follows: TGTGCCACCAGTGACGGGAACTATGGCTACACCTTC.